A selection of T cell receptor beta chains follows, all from one sample in a study of vaccination and CD4 T cells after COVID-19. TCRdb called the PCR reads again in MiXCR, with one record for every CDR3 protein. The sample holds 12,000 to 15,000 distinct CDR3 sequences, about 30% seen once. Which antigens these TCRs recognize remains unknown. Sequencing used cultured CD4+ T cells from blood. The receptor source for this set is a human donor with COVID-19. Each CDR3 is given with its conserved first and last residue. The order of the fields is D gene, J gene, V gene, clone size, CDR3 DNA, CDR3 protein. The D gene is left open where the match is weak. For some rows the clone size is stated as once, few or many, or as a class when expanded; others skip it.

NA,TRBJ1-1,TRBV10-2,NA,TGCGCCAGCAGTGTCATGGGCTCTGGAGCTTTCTTT,CASSVMGSGAFF
NA,TRBJ1-1,TRBV7-9,NA,TGTGCCAGCAGCCGTCATGGGAACACTGAAGCTTTCTTT,CASSRHGNTEAFF
NA,TRBJ2-3,TRBV29-1,few,TGCAGCCTGCAGGGAAACACAGATACGCAGTATTTT,CSLQGNTDTQYF
NA,TRBJ2-7,TRBV20-1,few,TGCAGTGCTAGAGATTTCGAGGGCCAATCCTACGAGCAGTACTTC,CSARDFEGQSYEQYF
NA,TRBJ2-1,TRBV9,medium-sized,TGTGCCAGCAGCGTAGGGGGGAGGTACAATGAGCAGTTCTTC,CASSVGGRYNEQFF
NA,TRBJ1-5,TRBV19,few,TGTGCCAGTAGTATATGGGGAGGCAATCAGCCCCAGCATTTT,CASSIWGGNQPQHF
TRBD1,TRBJ1-3,TRBV6-2/TRBV6-3,once,TGTGCCAGCAGCAAGACAGGGACTGGAAACACCATATATTTT,CASSKTGTGNTIYF
NA,TRBJ1-1,TRBV7-2,NA,TGTGCCAGCAGCTTAGCGGGGGCCACTGAAGCTTTCTTT,CASSLAGATEAFF
NA,TRBJ1-6,TRBV5-6,NA,TGTGCCAGCAGCCCTGGAATGCAGGGTAGGGGCCGTTCGTCACCCCTCCACTTT,CASSPGMQGRGRSSPLHF
NA,TRBJ1-6,TRBV19,few,TGTGCCAGTAATCCGGCCGGCTCCTATAATTCACCCCTCCACTTT,CASNPAGSYNSPLHF
TRBD1,TRBJ2-7,TRBV7-2,few,TGTGCCAGCAGCTCACAGTCCCGGGACAGACAATACGAGCAGTACTTC,CASSSQSRDRQYEQYF
NA,TRBJ1-4,TRBV29-1,once,TGCAGCGGACTAGGGGGAGGTGGTGAAAAACTGTTTTTT,CSGLGGGGEKLFF
NA,TRBJ2-5,TRBV25-1,large,TGTGCCAGCAGTGCGACAGATCAAGAGACCCAGTACTTC,CASSATDQETQYF
NA,TRBJ2-7,TRBV19,few,TGTGCCAGTAGTACCAGAGGGACGGTCTCCTACGAGCAGTACTTC,CASSTRGTVSYEQYF
TRBD1,TRBJ1-4,TRBV10-3,NA,TGTGCCATCAGTGCGACAGGGGTCGGGGAAAAACTGTTTTTT,CAISATGVGEKLFF
TRBD2,TRBJ2-3,TRBV5-4,NA,TGTGCCAGCAGCGGAGCGAGAGGACTAGCGGAGAGCACAGATACGCAGTATTTT,CASSGARGLAESTDTQYF
NA,TRBJ2-7,TRBV20-1,few,TGCAGTGCTGTGCCAAACAACGAGCAGTACTTC,CSAVPNNEQYF
NA,TRBJ1-2,TRBV19,few,TGTGCCAGTAGCGCCGGGACAAGAAACTATGGCTACACCTTC,CASSAGTRNYGYTF
TRBD1,TRBJ2-7,TRBV15,NA,TGTGCCACCAGCACAATCCCGGGACAGGGGTCCGTCGAGCAGTACTTC,CATSTIPGQGSVEQYF
TRBD1,TRBJ1-5,TRBV2,few,TGTGCCAGCAGTCCGGGACAGAAATATAGCAATCAGCCCCAGCATTTT,CASSPGQKYSNQPQHF
TRBD1,TRBJ2-5,TRBV7-2,few,TGTGCCAGCAGCCTCCGGGACAGGCCTCAAGAGACCCAGTACTTC,CASSLRDRPQETQYF
NA,TRBJ2-2,TRBV28,few,TGTGCCAGCTCGGCAGGAGCGGCCCCGAGCACCGGGGAGCTGTTTTTT,CASSAGAAPSTGELFF
TRBD1,TRBJ2-2,TRBV19,NA,TGTGCCAGTACCAAAACCGGGACAGTCAACACCGGGGAGCTGTTTTTT,CASTKTGTVNTGELFF
NA,TRBJ1-1,TRBV6-1,NA,TGTGCCAGCACAAATGGAGGGGACACTGAAGCTTTCTTT,CASTNGGDTEAFF
TRBD1,TRBJ1-2,TRBV29-1,NA,TGCAGCGTCTTCAGGGGGGGCTATGGCTACACCTTC,CSVFRGGYGYTF
TRBD1,TRBJ2-7,TRBV6-1,few,TGTGCCAGCAGTACTATCCGGGGACAGAGCATCTACGAGCAGTACTTC,CASSTIRGQSIYEQYF
TRBD2,TRBJ2-4,TRBV6-5,few,TGTGCCAGCAGTTACGATAGCGGGTTACAAAACATTCAGTACTTC,CASSYDSGLQNIQYF
TRBD2,TRBJ2-2,TRBV7-3,NA,TGTGCCAGCAGCTTAAGTCGGGGGGGGCCTTCCGGGGAGCTGTTTTTT,CASSLSRGGPSGELFF
NA,TRBJ2-1,TRBV19,few,TGTGCCAGTAGTATTTTGAGGGGAAGCCCTTCCTACAATGAGCAGTTCTTC,CASSILRGSPSYNEQFF
TRBD1,TRBJ1-2,TRBV6-1,few,TGTGCCAGCAACGACAGGGGTGGCGGCTACACCTTC,CASNDRGGGYTF
TRBD2,TRBJ2-5,TRBV6-2/TRBV6-3,NA,TGTGCCAGCAGTTACTCCGGACTAGCGGGGGGGAATAAAGAGACCCAGTACTTC,CASSYSGLAGGNKETQYF
NA,TRBJ2-6,TRBV6-5,NA,TGTGCCAGCAGTTACCGGTCAGGGGTCGGGTCCAACGTCCTGACTTTC,CASSYRSGVGSNVLTF
TRBD1,TRBJ2-2,TRBV24-1,NA,TGTGCCACCAGTCCCGACAGGGACGGGGAGCTGTTTTTT,CATSPDRDGELFF
NA,TRBJ2-5,TRBV5-1,NA,TGCGCCAGCAGCTTGGGGGGGGAAGTGATTCAAGAGACCCAGTACTTC,CASSLGGEVIQETQYF
NA,TRBJ1-1,TRBV11-3,NA,TGTGCCAGCACGCTGGGGACGTACACTGAAGCTTTCTTT,CASTLGTYTEAFF
TRBD1,TRBJ2-7,TRBV28,NA,TGTGCCAGCAGTCCTCCGGGACAGGGAGTCGGAGAGCAGTACTTC,CASSPPGQGVGEQYF
TRBD1,TRBJ1-6,TRBV6-1,NA,TGTGCCAGCAGATCGACAGGGGGCTATAATTCACCCCTCCACTTT,CASRSTGGYNSPLHF